Listed here are 19 T cell receptor beta chains from one sample, sequenced in a study of blood T cell repertoires in COVID-19. The assay was immunoSEQ multiplex PCR, and TCRdb's table has in-frame clones only and misses some. This sample carries under 250,000 clones, 70% to 85% of them seen once, and the ten largest clones take roughly 3.5%. The sequencing sample was made of PBMCs or T cells enriched from blood (not recorded which). The receptors originated from a woman in her sixties or seventies who had recovered from COVID-19.

This chain connects TRBV5-4 to TRBJ1-1, with D possibly being TRBD1 (5 bases). V lost 2 bases to trimming and J lost 5 bases, with 10 bases between them. The CDR3 length is 13 residues. The V gene's germline CDR1 is SGHNT and CDR2 YYREEE (reference sequence). CDR3 amino acids: CASSFGGGTEAFF. The CDR3 DNA is TGTGCCAGCAGCTTCGGGGGAGGAACTGAAGCTTTCTTT.

The genes are TRBV19 and TRBJ1-5; D is ambiguous. The V gene's germline CDR1 is LNHDA and CDR2 SQIVND (reference sequence). The V end was cut by 3 bases, the J end by 0 bases, with 9 bases between. The CDR3 consists of 15 residues. This chain's CDR3 is CASSMYQYSNQPQHF. The CDR3 bases are TGTGCCAGTAGTATGTACCAGTATAGCAATCAGCCCCAGCATTTT. Combining the CDR3 with reference TRBV19 and TRBJ1-5 gives the whole variable domain DGGITQSPKYLFRKEGQNVTLSCEQNLNHDAMYWYRQDPGQGLRLIYYSQIVNDFQKGDIAEGYSVSREKKESFPLTVTSAQKNPTAFYLCASSMYQYSNQPQHFGDGTRLSIL.

DNA of the CDR3: TGTGCCAGCAGCCCCCGGACAGGGAGAGAGACCCAGTACTTC. It encodes CASSPRTGRETQYF. V is TRBV11-2 and J is TRBJ2-5, with 8 bases aligning to TRBD1. Trimming removed 5 bases from V and 4 bases from J; junction bases left unmatched: 6. The germline CDR1 and CDR2 sequences are SGHAT and FQNNGV. The CDR3 consists of 14 residues.

In this sample, this clone turned up a few times. This chain uses TRBV7-2 with TRBJ1-2; 9 bases align to TRBD1. With 1 base clipped from V and 7 bases from J, the junction kept 1 base outside the gene matches. The CDR3 is 13 amino acids. Germline V CDR1 and CDR2: SGHTA, FQGNSA. CDR3 DNA sequence: TGTGCCAGCAGCTTAGACAGGGGGCTTGGCTACACCTTC. It is translated as CASSLDRGLGYTF.

The chain recombines TRBV19 with TRBJ2-5, with 12 bases identical to TRBD2. The V gene end was trimmed by 1 base and the J gene end by 0 bases; junction bases not matched to a gene: 3. CDR1 and CDR2 (germline): LNHDA, SQIVND (reference sequence). There are 17 residues in the CDR3. CDR3 bases: TGTGCCAGTAGTATAGGACTAGCGGGGGTTAACCAAGAGACCCAGTACTTC. It is translated as CASSIGLAGVNQETQYF.

The chain recombines TRBV7-8 with TRBJ1-2; D unclear. In germline, CDR1 is SGHVS, CDR2 FQNEAQ. Trimming took 2 bases from V and 4 from J, leaving 14 bases between them. CDR3 length: 15 amino acids. The CDR3 coding sequence is TGTGCCAGCAGCTTAAGCCTCGATGCGTCCTATGGCTACACCTTC. Residues: CASSLSLDASYGYTF.

V usage is TRBV4-2 and J usage is TRBJ2-6; 8 bases fit TRBD2. The germline V gene encodes CDR1 LGHNA and CDR2 YNFKEQ. There are 22 residues in the CDR3. J gave up 0 bases and V 2 bases, and 18 bases lay outside the gene matches. CDR3 protein: CASSQRGGGRWGSASGANVLTF. The CDR3 coding sequence is TGTGCCAGCAGCCAACGGGGGGGAGGCAGATGGGGGTCTGCCTCTGGGGCCAACGTCCTGACTTTC.

This chain links TRBV5-1 with TRBJ1-1; 9 bases line up with TRBD1. Trimming cost V 0 bases and J 5 bases; bases outside gene matches: 5. CDR3 size: 15 residues. CDR1 and CDR2 (germline): SGHRS, YFSETQ. The CDR3 DNA reads as TGCGCCAGCAGCTTGGAAGGACAGGGGTGGACTGAAGCTTTCTTT. Protein: CASSLEGQGWTEAFF. Supplemented by reference TRBV5-1 and TRBJ1-1, the full variable domain reads KAGVTQTPRYLIKTRGQQVTLSCSPISGHRSVSWYQQTPGQGLQFLFEYFSETQRNKGNFPGRFSGRQFSNSRSEMNVSTLELGDSALYLCASSLEGQGWTEAFFGQGTRLTVV.

This chain connects TRBV5-1 to TRBJ2-7; weak D call: TRBD1 (6 bases). CDR3 length equals 16 residues. Deletions cut 0 bases from V and 6 bases from J, with 19 bases between. Germline CDR1 reads SGHRS; CDR2 reads YFSETQ. The CDR3 nucleotides read TGCGCCAGCAGCTTGGGGTGGGAACCACAGGGTTCCGAGCAGTACTTC. Protein: CASSLGWEPQGSEQYF. The full variable domain, with the rest looked up from reference TRBV5-1 and TRBJ2-7, is KAGVTQTPRYLIKTRGQQVTLSCSPISGHRSVSWYQQTPGQGLQFLFEYFSETQRNKGNFPGRFSGRQFSNSRSEMNVSTLELGDSALYLCASSLGWEPQGSEQYFGPGTRLTVT.

The V and J genes are TRBV29-1 and TRBJ1-2; unclear D gene. V lost 3 bases to trimming and J lost 6 bases, with 11 bases between them. Germline CDR1 and CDR2: SQVTM and ANQGSEA. The CDR3 spans 12 residues. As DNA, the CDR3 is TGCAGCGTTGATCACGGGGATCATGGCTACACCTTC. This encodes CSVDHGDHGYTF.

The chain combines TRBV19 with TRBJ1-2; no definite D call. This CDR3 region has 15 residues. V lost 3 bases and J lost 8, with 19 bases in between. Germline CDR1 is LNHDA and CDR2 is SQIVND (reference sequence). The CDR3 coding sequence is TGTGCCAGTAGTATCGGAGGCAGCCCAGCGAGAGGCTACACCTTC. Residues: CASSIGGSPARGYTF.

The gene calls are TRBV19 and TRBJ1-6, with D perhaps TRBD1 (6 bases). V lost 7 bases and J lost 0, with 10 bases in between. Looked up from germline, CDR1 is LNHDA and CDR2 is SQIVND (reference sequence). The CDR3 consists of 15 residues. CDR3 protein: CASTTGSSYNSPLHF. DNA of the CDR3: TGTGCCAGTACTACAGGGAGCTCCTATAATTCACCCCTCCACTTT.

This chain joins TRBV5-1 and TRBJ2-3; tentative D call: TRBD2 (5 bases). Per the germline V gene, CDR1 is SGHRS and CDR2 is YFSETQ. The V end lost 2 bases, the J end lost 4 bases, and 14 bases lay between the germline ends. This CDR3 contains 15 residues. As DNA, the CDR3 is TGCGCCAGCAGCTTCGGGGATGCTTGGGCAGATACGCAGTATTTT. Its protein product is CASSFGDAWADTQYF.

The CDR3 loop reads CASRQGSTHNEQFF. The DNA for the CDR3 is TGTGCCAGTCGACAGGGGTCCACACACAATGAGCAGTTCTTC. The V gene is TRBV19, the J gene TRBJ2-1, with TRBD1 matching 8 bases. The germline V gene encodes CDR1 LNHDA and CDR2 SQIVND (reference sequence). The CDR3 spans 14 residues. The V and J ends lost 8 bases and 5 bases, in that order; junction bases with no gene match: 8.

This rearrangement joins TRBV5-4 to TRBJ1-2; 10 nucleotides match TRBD1. J was trimmed by 3 bases and V by 1 base; bases with no gene match: 9. Per germline, CDR1 SGHNT and CDR2 YYREEE (reference sequence). The CDR3 runs to 17 residues. CDR3 loop: CASSLHPETGGYYGYTF. The CDR3 nucleotides are TGTGCCAGCAGCTTGCACCCTGAGACAGGGGGCTACTATGGCTACACCTTC.

This clone appeared a few times. The chain couples TRBV5-8 to TRBJ1-1, with TRBD1 as a possible D gene (6 bases). Germline CDR1 reads SGHTS; CDR2 reads YDEGEE. The CDR3 is 14 amino acids. V was pared by 2 bases and J by 2 bases, with 10 bases between. CDR3 DNA: TGTGCCAGCAGCTTAGGCAGGGGAAACACTGAAGCTTTCTTT. Its protein product is CASSLGRGNTEAFF. Full variable domain (missing parts from reference TRBV5-8 and TRBJ1-1): EAGVTQSPTHLIKTRGQQATLRCSPISGHTSVYWYQQALGLGLQFLLWYDEGEERNRGNFPPRFSGRQFPNYSSELNVNALELEDSALYLCASSLGRGNTEAFFGQGTRLTVV.

The V and J genes are TRBV7-2 and TRBJ2-2; no definite D call. V shed 5 bases and J shed 8 bases, with 9 bases lying between them. CDR3 length: 12 amino acids. CDR1 is SGHTA and CDR2 is FQGNSA in the germline V gene. This chain's CDR3 is CASSPDSGELFF. CDR3 nucleotides: TGTGCCAGCAGCCCCGACTCTGGGGAGCTGTTTTTT.

The chain joins TRBV6-5 to TRBJ1-1, with 7 bases fitting TRBD1. The V gene's germline CDR1 is MNHEY and CDR2 SVGAGI. Trimming at V came to 11 bases and at J to 1 base, leaving 4 bases not matched to a gene. The CDR3 consists of 12 residues. CDR3 in amino acids: CAATGSNTEAFF. The CDR3 coding sequence is TGTGCCGCGACAGGGTCGAACACTGAAGCTTTCTTT.

This CDR3 reads CASRPDLLSRSTDTQYF. CDR3 coding DNA: TGTGCCAGCAGACCGGACTTGTTAAGCAGGAGCACAGATACGCAGTATTTT. The chain couples TRBV5-4 to TRBJ2-3, with D maybe TRBD2 (5 bases). With 5 bases removed from V and 0 bases from J, the gap between germline ends came to 19 bases. The CDR3 is 17 amino acids. Germline V CDR1 and CDR2: SGHNT, YYREEE (reference sequence).